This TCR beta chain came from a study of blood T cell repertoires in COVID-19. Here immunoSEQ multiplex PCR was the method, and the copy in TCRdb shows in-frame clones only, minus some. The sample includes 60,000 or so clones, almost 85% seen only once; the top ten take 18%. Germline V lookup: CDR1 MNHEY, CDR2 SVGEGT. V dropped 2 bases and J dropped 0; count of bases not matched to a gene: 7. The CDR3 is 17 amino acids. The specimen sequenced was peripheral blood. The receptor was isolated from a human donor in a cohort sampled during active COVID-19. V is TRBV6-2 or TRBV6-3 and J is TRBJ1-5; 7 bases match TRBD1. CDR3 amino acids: CASSYIGQVDSNQPQHF. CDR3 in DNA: TGTGCCAGCAGTTACATTGGACAGGTCGATAGCAATCAGCCCCAGCATTTT.